Listed here are 5 T cell receptor beta chains from one sample, sequenced in a study of shared clonotypes between healthy human individuals (dated by TCRdb to about 2020). Library prep was done by the immunoSEQ multiplex PCR assay. Sourced from immuneACCESS, this table was stored by TCRdb with only in-frame sequences that have V and J called. A share of the clones is absent; for the studies checked, an unresolved V gene accounts for under half, and the remainder has no known explanation. The sample table lists some 500,000 clones, approximately 95% of them with a count of one. About 0.068% of the sample goes to the ten largest clones. Sequenced: naive CD4+ T cells sorted from blood. The cell subset or site label of this sample denotes: CD45RA+ positively selected. These receptors all stem from a woman aged 25 to 39 in good health.

The chain has TRBV30 and TRBJ1-4; 8 bases fit TRBD1. The CDR3 runs to 12 residues. The trim removed 4 bases at V and 10 bases at J, leaving 5 bases unmatched. Germline-derived CDR1 and CDR2 are GTSNPN and SVGIG (reference sequence). The CDR3 here is CAWMPQGGKLFF. The CDR3 bases are TGTGCCTGGATGCCACAGGGGGGAAAACTGTTTTTT. The variable domain in full, with the rest retrieved from reference TRBV30 and TRBJ1-4, is SQTIHQWPATLVQPVGSPLSLECTVEGTSNPNLYWYRQAAGRGLQLLFYSVGIGQISSEVPQNLSASRPQDRQFILSSKKLLLSDSGFYLCAWMPQGGKLFFGSGTQLSVL.

The chain has TRBV27 and TRBJ2-7, with D unclear. Germline loops: CDR1 MNHEY, CDR2 SMNVEV (reference sequence). V was trimmed by 3 bases and J by 5 bases, leaving 20 bases between them. The CDR3 spans 16 residues. This CDR3 reads CASSFKGSPLRDEQYF. CDR3 DNA sequence: TGTGCCAGCAGTTTTAAGGGCTCACCCCTCCGAGACGAGCAGTACTTC.

This sequence joins TRBV19 and TRBJ2-4; no reliable D call. The V and J ends lost 3 bases and 1 base respectively, with 13 bases between them. The CDR3 covers 16 residues. Germline V lookup: CDR1 LNHDA, CDR2 SQIVND (reference sequence). In DNA form, the CDR3 reads TGTGCCAGTAGTATCCAAGGGCAGACGGCCAAAAACATTCAGTACTTC. It is translated as CASSIQGQTAKNIQYF.

The J gene is TRBJ2-5, the V gene TRBV6-1; either TRBD1 or TRBD2 may supply D (5 bases each). The CDR3 has 16 amino acids. V was cut by 2 bases and J by 0 bases, with 13 bases left in between. The V gene's germline CDR1 is MNHNS and CDR2 SASEGT. The CDR3 loop reads CASSERAGTYQETQYF. Here the CDR3 DNA reads TGTGCCAGCAGTGAACGGGCAGGGACGTACCAAGAGACCCAGTACTTC.

As to this clone: The junction does not match germline at one end; this may be a read error. The CDR3: CSVDCRAGSCEQYF. The DNA of the CDR3 is TGCAGCGTTGATTGTCGCGCAGGGTCCTGCGAGCAGTACTTC. V gene TRBV29-1 combines with J gene TRBJ2-7, with D possibly being TRBD1 (5 bases). CDR1 is SQVTM, CDR2 ANQGSEA, per germline. CDR3 length: 14 residues.